What follows are 27 T cell receptor beta chains derived from one specimen sequenced in a study of T-cell reconstitution after alpha-beta-depleted transplantation in children. This sample's TCRbeta library carried unique molecular identifier barcodes. Each CDR3 protein is one row after TCRdb ran MiXCR on the PCR reads. The top ten hold 0.8% to 1.1% of the sample, which has 600,000 to 700,000 distinct CDR3 sequences, around 16% seen once. The specimen was PBMCs from the stem cell graft donor, collected from the stem cell graft. The receptors stem from a human donor who donated a stem cell graft to a child with acute myeloid leukemia.

This clonotype has a handful of counts. The chain links TRBV10-2 to TRBJ1-2, with a weak D call TRBD1 (5 bases). With 0 bases removed from V and 3 bases from J, the gap between germline ends came to 11 bases. The germline CDR1 and CDR2 sequences are WSHSY and SAAADI. The CDR3 is 15 amino acids. DNA for the CDR3: TGCGCCAGCAGTGAGTCCCCAGGGTTTCACTATGGCTACACCTTC. This codes for CASSESPGFHYGYTF.

This clonotype appeared many times. The CDR3 DNA follows: TGCAGCGTTGAGGTTGGAACTAAACAGAGGACTAATGAAAAACTGTTTTTT. Translated: CSVEVGTKQRTNEKLFF. The J gene is TRBJ1-4, the V gene TRBV29-1; D is unresolved. This CDR3 region has 17 residues. V lost 3 bases and J 2 bases, leaving 19 bases between the germline ends. Germline values: CDR1 SQVTM, CDR2 ANQGSEA.

This clonotype was picked up many times. The chain is built from TRBV10-3 and TRBJ2-3, with unresolved D. CDR1 is ENHRY, CDR2 SYGVKD, per germline. The CDR3 length is 12 residues. V lost 6 bases and J 2 bases, leaving 6 bases between the germline ends. The CDR3 spells CAISPDTDTQYF. The CDR3 DNA follows: TGTGCCATCAGCCCAGACACAGATACGCAGTATTTT.

The chain carries TRBV7-9 and TRBJ2-1; TRBD1 or TRBD2 may be the D gene (5 bases each). Between the trimmed V and J ends, which lost 5 bases and 4 bases, there was a span of 15 bases. CDR1 is SEHNR and CDR2 is FQNEAQ in the germline V gene (reference sequence). This CDR3 comprises 15 residues. CDR3 sequence: CASSAPGPNYNEQFF. The CDR3 DNA is TGTGCCAGCAGCGCTCCGGGACCGAATTACAATGAGCAGTTCTTC.

The sample holds many counts of this clonotype. The chain links TRBV5-6 to TRBJ1-2; D is undetermined. The CDR3 is 13 residues long. V lost 4 bases and J 2 bases, leaving 9 bases between the germline ends. Germline lookup yields CDR1 SGHDT and CDR2 YYEEEE. In DNA form, the CDR3 reads TGTGCCAGCAGCCGGACTGTAAACTATGGCTACACCTTC. This sequence encodes CASSRTVNYGYTF.

This clonotype was seen only a few times. V is TRBV5-4 and J is TRBJ2-1; 7 bases fit TRBD2. Germline V gene lookup returns CDR1 SGHNT and CDR2 YYREEE (reference sequence). V dropped 0 bases and J dropped 10; count of bases not matched to a gene: 4. The CDR3 spans 13 residues. This chain's CDR3 is CASSLGPGGEQFF. The CDR3 DNA is TGTGCCAGCAGCTTGGGCCCCGGGGGGGAGCAGTTCTTC.

This clonotype was observed a few times. This sequence joins TRBV24-1 and TRBJ2-1, with TRBD2 matching over 10 bases. The germline gives CDR1 KGHDR, CDR2 SFDVKD. V shed 3 bases and J 6 bases; nucleotides not matched to a gene: 4. This CDR3 contains 15 residues. CDR3 region: CATSDPGTSVNEQFF. CDR3 sequence (DNA): TGTGCCACCAGTGATCCCGGGACTAGCGTCAATGAGCAGTTCTTC.

This clonotype was seen a few times. The chain recombines TRBV27 with TRBJ2-2; 11 bases are a match to TRBD2. Germline-derived CDR1 and CDR2 are MNHEY and SMNVEV (reference sequence). The CDR3 extends over 16 amino acids. After removal of 3 bases from V and 2 bases from J, the junction contained 2 bases not matched to a gene. The CDR3 is CASSLGLAVNTGELFF. The CDR3 coding sequence is TGTGCCAGCAGTTTGGGACTAGCGGTTAACACCGGGGAGCTGTTTTTT.

This clonotype was seen ten or more times. This sequence joins TRBV7-6 and TRBJ2-7, with D uncertain. This CDR3 comprises 13 residues. The germline gives CDR1 SGHVS, CDR2 FNYEAQ. Deletions cut 5 bases from V and 5 bases from J, with 13 bases between. CDR3 protein: CASSPGSTHEQYF. Written as DNA, the CDR3 is TGTGCCAGCAGCCCAGGATCTACTCACGAGCAGTACTTC. Full variable domain (outside the CDR3, taken from reference TRBV7-6 and TRBJ2-7): GAGVSQSPRYKVTKRGQDVALRCDPISGHVSLYWYRQALGQGPEFLTYFNYEAQQDKSGLPNDRFSAERPEGSISTLTIQRTEQRDSAMYRCASSPGSTHEQYFGPGTRLTVT.

V usage is TRBV6-2 or TRBV6-3 and J usage is TRBJ2-7; TRBD1 aligns across 10 bases. Looked up from germline, CDR1 is MNHEY and CDR2 is SVGEGT. CDR3 length equals 15 residues. With 2 bases clipped from V and 2 bases from J, the junction kept 3 bases outside the gene matches. CDR3 DNA sequence: TGTGCCAGCAGTTACGGGACAGGGGTGACCTACGAGCAGTACGTC. Translating it yields CASSYGTGVTYEQYV.

The CDR3 DNA reads TGTGCCACCAGCAGACCCGACCCCGAAGGGTCCTACGAGCAGTACTTC. Translation gives CATSRPDPEGSYEQYF. V gene TRBV15 combines with J gene TRBJ2-7, with D uncertain. V was pared by 2 bases and J by 1 base, with 15 bases between. The CDR3 consists of 16 residues. CDR1 is LNHNV, CDR2 YYDKDF, per germline (reference sequence).

The V and J genes are TRBV5-4 and TRBJ2-1; D is uncertain. The germline V and J ends were trimmed by 4 bases and 6 bases, with 5 bases remaining between them. CDR3 size: 11 residues. Germline lookup yields CDR1 SGHNT and CDR2 YYREEE (reference sequence). CDR3 DNA sequence: TGTGCCAGCAGCGGAATCAATGAGCAGTTCTTC. This encodes CASSGINEQFF.

There are a few counts of this clonotype. The J gene is TRBJ1-5, the V gene TRBV20-1, with no clear D. There are 13 residues in the CDR3. Germline values: CDR1 DFQATT, CDR2 SNEGSKA (reference sequence). Trimming left V 2 bases short and J 5 bases short, with 10 bases between. This CDR3 reads CSARFGRDQPQHF. CDR3 in DNA: TGCAGTGCTAGATTCGGGAGGGATCAGCCCCAGCATTTT.

At least ten counts were recorded for this clonotype. The chain uses TRBV20-1 and TRBJ2-5; unclear D gene. The CDR3 spans 13 residues. Germline lookup yields CDR1 DFQATT and CDR2 SNEGSKA (reference sequence). The V and J ends lost 6 bases and 1 base respectively, with 12 bases between them. The chain's CDR3 is CSATTTIQETQYF. The CDR3 DNA reads TGCAGTGCGACGACAACGATCCAAGAGACCCAGTACTTC.

This sequence joins TRBV6-1 and TRBJ2-5; 11 bases are a match to TRBD2. The CDR3 covers 14 residues. V dropped 7 bases and J dropped 2; count of bases not matched to a gene: 3. CDR1 is MNHNS, CDR2 SASEGT, per germline. The CDR3 reads CASMASGGQETQYF. CDR3 in DNA: TGTGCCAGCATGGCTAGCGGGGGGCAAGAGACCCAGTACTTC.

This chain joins TRBV5-5 and TRBJ2-2; TRBD1 or TRBD2 may be the D gene (5 bases each). CDR1 and CDR2 (germline): SGHKS, YYEKEE (reference sequence). With 3 bases removed from V and 8 bases from J, the gap between germline ends came to 8 bases. The CDR3 length is 12 residues. The CDR3 DNA reads TGTGCCAGCAGCTCGTGGGGGGGGGAGCTGTTTTTT. It yields the protein CASSSWGGELFF.

The rearrangement joins TRBV11-2 to TRBJ2-1; D might be TRBD1 or TRBD2, each matching 6 bases. In germline, CDR1 is SGHAT, CDR2 FQNNGV. The CDR3 has 15 amino acids. The ends were cut back, 8 bases at V and 2 bases at J, with 16 bases in the middle. The CDR3 DNA is TGTGCCAGCTCCTCCGGAGGGGGGACCTACAATGAGCAGTTCTTC. Encoded protein: CASSSGGGTYNEQFF.

This clonotype was seen repeatedly, ten times or more. The chain recombines TRBV29-1 with TRBJ2-3; D may be TRBD2 (5 bases). Germline CDR1 and CDR2: SQVTM and ANQGSEA. Deletions cut 6 bases from V and 2 bases from J, with 15 bases between. The CDR3 has 14 amino acids. The CDR3 DNA is TGCAGCGTCGAACCTAGCCGACCCACAGATACGCAGTATTTT. Its protein product is CSVEPSRPTDTQYF.

This clonotype showed up many times. The chain has TRBV5-5 and TRBJ2-5; D is undetermined. Looked up from germline, CDR1 is SGHKS and CDR2 is YYEKEE (reference sequence). The length of the CDR3 is 12 residues. V lost 3 bases and J lost 2, with 5 bases in between. CDR3 coding DNA: TGTGCCAGCAGCTCGCTTCAAGAGACCCAGTACTTC. It yields the protein CASSSLQETQYF.

This clonotype was found a few times. The gene calls are TRBV21-1 and TRBJ2-5. TRBV21-1 corresponds to a pseudogene. This CDR3 has 10 residues. The CDR3 bases are TGTGCCAGCAGCAAAGGGACCCAGTACTTC. Translating it yields CASSKGTQYF.

The chain has TRBV7-3 and TRBJ2-2; 10 bases map to TRBD1. The CDR3 totals 18 residues. Germline V CDR1 and CDR2: SGHTA, FQGTGA. Unmatched junction bases numbered 16, after V lost 2 bases and J lost 10 bases. This chain's CDR3 is CASSLESRTGGGSEELFF. The DNA of the CDR3 is TGTGCCAGCAGCTTAGAAAGCCGGACAGGGGGAGGGTCCGAGGAGCTGTTTTTT.

The rearrangement links TRBV12-3 or TRBV12-4 to TRBJ2-3, with D possibly being TRBD1 (6 bases). Trimming took 5 bases from V and 0 from J, leaving 9 bases between them. This CDR3 has 14 amino acids. The CDR3 is CASSHRVSTDTQYF. DNA of the CDR3: TGTGCCAGCAGTCACAGGGTTAGCACAGATACGCAGTATTTT.

This chain uses TRBV6-2 or TRBV6-3 with TRBJ2-2; no clear D. The CDR3 contains 16 residues. The germline V gene has CDR1 MNHEY and CDR2 SVGEGT. Deletions cut 0 bases from V and 2 bases from J, with 10 bases between. CDR3 sequence reads: CASSYSNPVNTGELFF. The CDR3 DNA is TGTGCCAGCAGTTACTCGAATCCGGTTAACACCGGGGAGCTGTTTTTT.

The chain is built from TRBV12-3 or TRBV12-4 and TRBJ1-5; D is unresolved. Trimming pared 2 bases from V and 2 bases from J, leaving 13 bases between. The CDR3 covers 16 residues. CDR3 loop: CASSLTPFLGNQPQHF. DNA of the CDR3: TGTGCCAGCAGTTTAACCCCTTTCCTCGGCAATCAGCCCCAGCATTTT.

J is TRBJ2-1 and V is TRBV7-9; 8 positions agree with TRBD2. J gave up 2 bases and V 10 bases, and 7 bases lay outside the gene matches. This CDR3 contains 14 residues. Germline V gene sequence: CDR1 SEHNR, CDR2 FQNEAQ (reference sequence). This CDR3 is CATRSGGTYNEQFF. In DNA, the CDR3 is TGTGCCACACGAAGCGGGGGTACCTACAATGAGCAGTTCTTC.

J is TRBJ2-2 and V is TRBV6-2 or TRBV6-3; D is perhaps TRBD1 (5 bases). The CDR3 contains 16 residues. Per the germline V gene, CDR1 is MNHEY and CDR2 is SVGEGT. Trimming cost V 6 bases and J 4 bases, with 18 bases left between them. CDR3 nucleotides: TGTGCCAGCAGCCCAACAGGATTGCTTGGCACCGGGGAGCTGTTTTTT. As protein: CASSPTGLLGTGELFF.

Comment on this clonotype: A much larger clone differs by one base, so this may be a read error. V gene TRBV20-1 combines with J gene TRBJ2-5; 7 positions match TRBD1. The CDR3 is made up of 15 amino acids. Germline V gives CDR1 DFQATT, CDR2 SNEGSKA (reference sequence). V was clipped by 1 base and J by 6 bases; unmatched bases: 11. The CDR3 DNA follows: TGCAGTGCTAGAGGAGAAACAGGGGCCAGGAAGACCCAGTACTTC. This gives the protein CSARGETGARKTQYF.